The TCR beta chain described here comes from a study of blood T cell repertoires in COVID-19. Study in general: Collection of acute and convalescent COVID-19 samples took place in the United States, Italy and Spain.

Per the study methods: Researchers report that nucleated cell counts were estimated from reference gene primer amplification. TCRdb keeps only in-frame clones here, not all; method: immunoSEQ multiplex PCR. V and J calls and clone size are those listed in that table; D and trimming were worked out from the DNA. The data hold some 100,000 clones, with roughly 87% observed a single time. The CDR3 extends over 14 amino acids. Trimming took 4 bases from V and 5 from J, leaving 15 bases between them. Germline CDR1 is SGHNT and CDR2 is YYREEE (reference sequence). The chain combines TRBV5-4 with TRBJ2-5; a possible D gene is TRBD2 (6 bases). Sequenced input: peripheral blood. This TCR was sampled from a human donor in a cohort sampled during active COVID-19. The CDR3 sequence is CASSGGKGWETQYF. The CDR3 coding sequence is TGTGCCAGCAGCGGAGGGAAGGGGTGGGAGACCCAGTACTTC.